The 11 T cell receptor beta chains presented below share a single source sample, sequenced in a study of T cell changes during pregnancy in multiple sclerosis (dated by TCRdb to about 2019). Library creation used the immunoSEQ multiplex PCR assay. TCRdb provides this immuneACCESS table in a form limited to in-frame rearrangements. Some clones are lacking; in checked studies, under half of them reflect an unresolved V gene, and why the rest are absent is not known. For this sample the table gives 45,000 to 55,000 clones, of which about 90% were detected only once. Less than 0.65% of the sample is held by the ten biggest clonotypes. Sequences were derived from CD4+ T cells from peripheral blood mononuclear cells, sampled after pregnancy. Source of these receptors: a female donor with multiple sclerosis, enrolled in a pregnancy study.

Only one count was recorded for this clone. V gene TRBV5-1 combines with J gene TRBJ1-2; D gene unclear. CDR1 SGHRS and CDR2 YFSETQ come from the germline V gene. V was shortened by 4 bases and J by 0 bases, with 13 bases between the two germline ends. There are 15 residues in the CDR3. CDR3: CASSEEVWPNYGYTF. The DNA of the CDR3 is TGCGCCAGCAGCGAGGAGGTCTGGCCTAACTATGGCTACACCTTC.

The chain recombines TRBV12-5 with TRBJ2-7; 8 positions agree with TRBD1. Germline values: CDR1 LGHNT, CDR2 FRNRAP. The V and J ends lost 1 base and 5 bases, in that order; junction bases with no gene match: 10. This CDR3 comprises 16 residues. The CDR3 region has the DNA TGTGCTAGTGGTTTGGGCCTCGGACAGGGAATCGACGAGCAGTACTTC. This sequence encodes CASGLGLGQGIDEQYF.

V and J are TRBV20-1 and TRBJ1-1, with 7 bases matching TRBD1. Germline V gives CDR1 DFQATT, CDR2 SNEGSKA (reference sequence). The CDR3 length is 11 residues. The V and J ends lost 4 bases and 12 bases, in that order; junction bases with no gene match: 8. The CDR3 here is CSATTGTVTFF. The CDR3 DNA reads TGCAGTGCTACTACCGGGACAGTCACTTTCTTT.

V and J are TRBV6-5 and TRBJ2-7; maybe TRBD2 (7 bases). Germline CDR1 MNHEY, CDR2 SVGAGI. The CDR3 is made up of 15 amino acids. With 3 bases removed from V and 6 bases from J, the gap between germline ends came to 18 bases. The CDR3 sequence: CASSYVGGAFGEQYF. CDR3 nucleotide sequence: TGTGCCAGCAGTTATGTAGGGGGGGCGTTTGGCGAGCAGTACTTC.

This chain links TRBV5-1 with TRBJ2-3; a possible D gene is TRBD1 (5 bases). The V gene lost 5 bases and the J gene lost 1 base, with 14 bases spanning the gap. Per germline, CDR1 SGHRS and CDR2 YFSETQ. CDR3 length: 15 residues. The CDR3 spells CASSLRDFRTDTQYF. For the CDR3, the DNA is TGCGCCAGCAGTCTCAGGGATTTTCGCACAGATACGCAGTATTTT.

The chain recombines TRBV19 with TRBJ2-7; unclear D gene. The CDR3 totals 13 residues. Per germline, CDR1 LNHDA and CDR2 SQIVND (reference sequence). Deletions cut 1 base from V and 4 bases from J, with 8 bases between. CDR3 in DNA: TGTGCCAGTAGTATAGGCCCTAGTTACGAGCAGTACTTC. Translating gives CASSIGPSYEQYF.

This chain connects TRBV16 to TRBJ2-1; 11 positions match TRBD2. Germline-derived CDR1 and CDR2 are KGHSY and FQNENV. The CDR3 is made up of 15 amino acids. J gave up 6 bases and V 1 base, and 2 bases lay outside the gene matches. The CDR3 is CASSQLGTSGNEQFF. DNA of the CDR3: TGTGCCAGCAGCCAATTGGGGACTAGCGGCAATGAGCAGTTCTTC. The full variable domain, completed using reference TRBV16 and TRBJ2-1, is GEEVAQTPKHLVRGEGQKAKLYCAPIKGHSYVFWYQQVLKNEFKFLISFQNENVFDETGMPKERFSAKCLPNSPCSLEIQATKLEDSAVYFCASSQLGTSGNEQFFGPGTRLTVL.

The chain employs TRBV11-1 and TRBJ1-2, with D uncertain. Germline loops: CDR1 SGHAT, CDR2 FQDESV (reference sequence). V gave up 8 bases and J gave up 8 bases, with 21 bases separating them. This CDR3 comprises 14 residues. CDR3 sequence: CASPTNCRTSGYTF. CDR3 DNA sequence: TGTGCCAGCCCCACTAACTGCCGTACGTCGGGCTACACCTTC.

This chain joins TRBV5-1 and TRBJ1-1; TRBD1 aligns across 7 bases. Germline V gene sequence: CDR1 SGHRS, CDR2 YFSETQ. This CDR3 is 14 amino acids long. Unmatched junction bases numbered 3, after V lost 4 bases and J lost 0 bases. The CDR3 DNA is TGCGCCAGCAGCGGGGGACAGCTGAACACTGAAGCTTTCTTT. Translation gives CASSGGQLNTEAFF.

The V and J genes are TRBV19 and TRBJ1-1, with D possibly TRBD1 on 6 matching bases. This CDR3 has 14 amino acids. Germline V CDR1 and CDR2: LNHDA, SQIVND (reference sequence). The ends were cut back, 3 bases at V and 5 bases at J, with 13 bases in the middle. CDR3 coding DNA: TGTGCCAGTAGTATTTGGTCTCAGGGGACTGAAGCTTTCTTT. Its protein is CASSIWSQGTEAFF.

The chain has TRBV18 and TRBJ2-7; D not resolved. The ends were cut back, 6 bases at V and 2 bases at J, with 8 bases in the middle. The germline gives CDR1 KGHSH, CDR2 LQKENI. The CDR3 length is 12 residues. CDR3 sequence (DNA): TGTGCCAGCTCGGATGGGCCCTACGAGCAGTACTTC. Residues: CASSDGPYEQYF.